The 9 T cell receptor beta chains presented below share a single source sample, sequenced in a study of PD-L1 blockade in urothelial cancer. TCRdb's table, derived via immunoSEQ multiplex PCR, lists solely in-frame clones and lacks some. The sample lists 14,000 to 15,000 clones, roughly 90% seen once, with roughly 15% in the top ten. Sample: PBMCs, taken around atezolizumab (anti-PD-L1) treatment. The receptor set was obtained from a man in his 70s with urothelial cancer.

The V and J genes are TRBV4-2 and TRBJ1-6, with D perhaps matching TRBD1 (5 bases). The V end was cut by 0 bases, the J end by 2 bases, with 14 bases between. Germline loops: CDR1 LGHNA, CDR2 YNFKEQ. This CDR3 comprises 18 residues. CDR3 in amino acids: CASSQDYHRGTYNSPLHF. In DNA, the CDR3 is TGTGCCAGCAGCCAAGATTACCATAGGGGAACCTATAATTCACCCCTCCACTTT.

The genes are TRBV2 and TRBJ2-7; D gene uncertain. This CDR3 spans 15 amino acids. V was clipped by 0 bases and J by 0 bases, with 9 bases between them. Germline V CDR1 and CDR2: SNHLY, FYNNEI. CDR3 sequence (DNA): TGTGCCAGCAGTGAAGCGGGCCAGGTCTCCTACGAGCAGTACTTC. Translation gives CASSEAGQVSYEQYF.

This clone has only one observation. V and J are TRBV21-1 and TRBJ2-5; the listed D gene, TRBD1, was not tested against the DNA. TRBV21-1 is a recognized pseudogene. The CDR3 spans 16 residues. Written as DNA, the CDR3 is TGTGCCAGCAGCAAAGCGAACATGCCTTTACAAGAGACCCAGTACTTC. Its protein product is CASSKANMPLQETQYF.

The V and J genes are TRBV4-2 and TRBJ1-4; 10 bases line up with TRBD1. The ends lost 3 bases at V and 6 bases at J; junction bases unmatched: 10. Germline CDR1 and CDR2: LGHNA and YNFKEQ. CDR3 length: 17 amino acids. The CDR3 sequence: CASSHPGTGAGDEKLFF. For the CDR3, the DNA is TGTGCCAGCAGCCACCCCGGGACAGGGGCGGGAGATGAAAAACTGTTTTTT.

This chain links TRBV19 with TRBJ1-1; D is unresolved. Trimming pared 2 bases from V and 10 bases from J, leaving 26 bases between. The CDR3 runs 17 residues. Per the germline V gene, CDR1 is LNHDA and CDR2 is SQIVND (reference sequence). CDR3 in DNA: TGTGCCAGTAGTATAATCTGGAGGAACCGGAACCTTTTGGGAGCTTTCTTT. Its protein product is CASSIIWRNRNLLGAFF.

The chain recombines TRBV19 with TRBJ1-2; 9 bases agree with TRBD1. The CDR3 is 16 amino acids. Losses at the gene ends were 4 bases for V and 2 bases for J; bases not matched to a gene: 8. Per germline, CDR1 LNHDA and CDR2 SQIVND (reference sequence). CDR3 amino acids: CASSTTGQGKNYGYTF. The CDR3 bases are TGTGCCAGTAGTACGACGGGACAGGGAAAGAACTATGGCTACACCTTC.

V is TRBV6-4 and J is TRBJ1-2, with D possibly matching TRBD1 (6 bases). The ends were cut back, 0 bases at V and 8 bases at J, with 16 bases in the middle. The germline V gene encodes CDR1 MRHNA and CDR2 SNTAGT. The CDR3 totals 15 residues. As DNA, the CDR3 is TGTGCCAGCAGTGACTCGAGAGTTGGGGGCAGGGGCTACACCTTC. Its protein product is CASSDSRVGGRGYTF.

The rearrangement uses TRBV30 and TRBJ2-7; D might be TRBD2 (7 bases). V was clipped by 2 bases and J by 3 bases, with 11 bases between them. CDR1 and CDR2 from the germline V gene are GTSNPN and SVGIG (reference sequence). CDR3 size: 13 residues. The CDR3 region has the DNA TGTGCCTGGAGTAGGGGGGACTACTACGAGCAGTACTTC. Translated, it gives CAWSRGDYYEQYF.

In DNA, the CDR3 is TGTGCCAGTAGTAGCAGTTGGGGGGACAATGAGCAGTTCTTC. Translating it yields CASSSSWGDNEQFF. This chain links TRBV19 with TRBJ2-1; D might be TRBD2 (6 bases). The CDR3 is 14 amino acids. The V and J ends lost 4 bases and 5 bases respectively, with 12 bases between them. Germline CDR1 and CDR2: LNHDA and SQIVND (reference sequence).